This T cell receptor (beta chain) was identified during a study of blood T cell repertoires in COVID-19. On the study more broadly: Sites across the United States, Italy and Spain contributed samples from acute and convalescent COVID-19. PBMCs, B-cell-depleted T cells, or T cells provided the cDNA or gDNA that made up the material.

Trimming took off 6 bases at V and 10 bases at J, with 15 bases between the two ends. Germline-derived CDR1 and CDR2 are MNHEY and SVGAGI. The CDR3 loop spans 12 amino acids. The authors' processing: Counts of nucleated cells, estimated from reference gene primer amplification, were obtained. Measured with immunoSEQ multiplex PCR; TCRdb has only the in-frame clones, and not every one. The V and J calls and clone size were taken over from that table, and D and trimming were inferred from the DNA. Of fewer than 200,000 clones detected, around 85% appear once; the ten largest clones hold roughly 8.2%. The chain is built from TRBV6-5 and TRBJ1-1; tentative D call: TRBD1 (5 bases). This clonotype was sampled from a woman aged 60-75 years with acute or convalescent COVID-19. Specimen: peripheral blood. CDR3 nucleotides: TGTGCCAGCAGCGCCGGACCCGGGGGAGCTTTCTTT. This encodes CASSAGPGGAFF.